The 20 T cell receptor beta chains reported below all come from one sample, sequenced in a study of T cell repertoires in cytomegalovirus infection. TCRdb fed the reads into MiXCR, producing one record per CDR3 protein. The sample shows roughly 300,000 distinct CDR3 sequences, under 30% of them seen only once. Source material: PBMCs. The receptors stem from a human donor in good health (CMV status not recorded). Some clones in this sample may be carry-over from other donors' samples.

This chain links TRBV10-3 with TRBJ2-1, with 8 bases lining up with TRBD1. Germline CDR1 ENHRY, CDR2 SYGVKD. Trimming took 6 bases from V and 3 from J; bases not matched to a gene: 7. CDR3 length: 15 amino acids. CDR3 sequence reads: CAIREAGGYYNEQFF. The CDR3 nucleotides read TGTGCCATCAGGGAAGCAGGGGGCTACTACAATGAGCAGTTCTTC.

Here the CDR3 DNA reads TGTGCCAGCAGCTCCGCCGGTGGTGCCAGCTCCTACAATGAGCAGTTCTTC. Its protein product is CASSSAGGASSYNEQFF. The chain combines TRBV28 with TRBJ2-1, with D uncertain. The CDR3 runs 17 residues. The V and J ends lost 6 bases and 0 bases respectively, with 18 bases between them. CDR1 and CDR2 from the germline V gene are MDHEN and SYDVKM.

This clonotype has a handful of counts. This chain links TRBV14 with TRBJ2-5; TRBD1 matches 8 bases. The CDR3 is made up of 13 amino acids. CDR1 SGHDN and CDR2 FVKESK come from the germline V gene. The V gene end was trimmed by 3 bases and the J gene end by 5 bases; junction bases not matched to a gene: 2. CDR3 amino acids: CASSQWTGETQYF. CDR3 DNA sequence: TGTGCCAGCAGCCAGTGGACAGGGGAGACCCAGTACTTC.

This clonotype has at least ten counts. V is TRBV19 and J is TRBJ1-6; no clear D gene. The CDR3 is made up of 14 amino acids. Between the trimmed V and J ends, which lost 6 bases and 10 bases, there was a span of 16 bases. Germline V gene sequence: CDR1 LNHDA, CDR2 SQIVND (reference sequence). This chain's CDR3 is CASSTLFGESPLHF. CDR3 DNA: TGTGCCAGTAGCACCCTATTCGGAGAGTCACCCCTCCACTTT. Complete variable domain (other parts from reference TRBV19 and TRBJ1-6): DGGITQSPKYLFRKEGQNVTLSCEQNLNHDAMYWYRQDPGQGLRLIYYSQIVNDFQKGDIAEGYSVSREKKESFPLTVTSAQKNPTAFYLCASSTLFGESPLHFGNGTRLTVT.

The gene calls are TRBV19 and TRBJ1-5; a possible D gene is TRBD1 (6 bases). V lost 6 bases to trimming and J lost 2 bases, with 14 bases between them. The CDR3 is made up of 15 amino acids. Germline-derived CDR1 and CDR2 are LNHDA and SQIVND (reference sequence). CDR3 sequence: CASRQGWHRNQPQHF. The CDR3 nucleotides read TGTGCCAGTAGACAGGGATGGCATCGCAATCAGCCCCAGCATTTT.

The V gene is TRBV28, the J gene TRBJ1-4, with TRBD1 matching over 7 bases. With V trimmed by 5 bases and J by 8 bases, 14 bases remained unmatched. The CDR3 is 16 amino acids. The germline V gene encodes CDR1 MDHEN and CDR2 SYDVKM. The CDR3 loop reads CASSLSLGTAGEKLFF. The CDR3 bases are TGTGCCAGCAGTCTCTCCCTAGGGACAGCCGGGGAAAAACTGTTTTTT.

This clonotype was recorded many times. The V gene is TRBV7-9, the J gene TRBJ1-5; no firm D call. The V gene lost 4 bases and the J gene lost 3 bases, with 7 bases spanning the gap. The CDR3 runs 13 residues. CDR1 is SEHNR, CDR2 FQNEAQ, per germline (reference sequence). CDR3 sequence (DNA): TGTGCCAGCAGCTCCCAAGTCAATCAGCCCCAGCATTTT. Translating gives CASSSQVNQPQHF.

V is TRBV5-6 and J is TRBJ1-2; D is unclear. The CDR3 contains 13 residues. The ends were cut back, 4 bases at V and 7 bases at J, with 14 bases in the middle. Germline V gene lookup returns CDR1 SGHDT and CDR2 YYEEEE. CDR3 bases: TGTGCCAGCAGCCCTGACGCCGTAGGTGGCTACACCTTC. Its protein product is CASSPDAVGGYTF.

This clonotype was counted between two and nine times. V gene TRBV7-9 combines with J gene TRBJ2-7, with D perhaps TRBD2 (5 bases). Germline CDR1 is SEHNR and CDR2 is FQNEAQ (reference sequence). The CDR3 contains 13 residues. Trimming left V 7 bases short and J 6 bases short, with 16 bases between. CDR3 amino acids: CASNIVREGEQYF. DNA of the CDR3: TGTGCCAGCAACATTGTACGGGAAGGCGAGCAGTACTTC.

The V and J genes are TRBV28 and TRBJ1-5, with 8 bases identical to TRBD1. V lost 5 bases, J lost 0 bases, and 12 bases stayed unmatched. Germline CDR1 is MDHEN and CDR2 is SYDVKM. This CDR3 has 18 amino acids. In DNA form, the CDR3 reads TGTGCCAGCAGTCCCGGACAGGGATGGGAATATAGCAATCAGCCCCAGCATTTT. This encodes CASSPGQGWEYSNQPQHF.

This clonotype was found many times. The chain carries TRBV5-1 and TRBJ2-2; weak D call: TRBD2 (6 bases). This CDR3 region has 15 residues. V was shortened by 0 bases and J by 6 bases, with 12 bases between the two germline ends. Germline loops: CDR1 SGHRS, CDR2 YFSETQ. The CDR3 protein is CASSLGQRRAGELFF. CDR3 nucleotides: TGCGCCAGCAGCTTGGGACAGCGGAGGGCCGGGGAGCTGTTTTTT. Variable domain in full (rest from reference TRBV5-1 and TRBJ2-2): KAGVTQTPRYLIKTRGQQVTLSCSPISGHRSVSWYQQTPGQGLQFLFEYFSETQRNKGNFPGRFSGRQFSNSRSEMNVSTLELGDSALYLCASSLGQRRAGELFFGEGSRLTVL.

The chain uses TRBV28 and TRBJ2-1, with 8 bases aligning to TRBD2. J lost 4 bases, V lost 6 bases, and 14 bases had no gene match. The CDR3 loop spans 17 amino acids. Germline lookup yields CDR1 MDHEN and CDR2 SYDVKM. Written as DNA, the CDR3 is TGTGCCAGCAGCTCAGGCCCGCCGGGGACTAGGTACAATGAGCAGTTCTTC. Residues: CASSSGPPGTRYNEQFF. Based on the CDR3 plus reference TRBV28 and TRBJ2-1, the full variable domain is DVKVTQSSRYLVKRTGEKVFLECVQDMDHENMFWYRQDPGLGLRLIYFSYDVKMKEKGDIPEGYSVSREKKERFSLILESASTNQTSMYLCASSSGPPGTRYNEQFFGPGTRLTVL.

V is TRBV6-4 and J is TRBJ1-2; no clear D. The CDR3 runs to 14 residues. V was shortened by 7 bases and J by 2 bases, with 14 bases between the two germline ends. Per germline, CDR1 MRHNA and CDR2 SNTAGT. CDR3 sequence reads: CASTPHIGNYGYTF. CDR3 DNA: TGTGCCAGCACCCCCCACATCGGGAACTATGGCTACACCTTC.

This clonotype was observed at least ten times. The rearrangement uses TRBV7-2 and TRBJ2-2, with a weak D call TRBD1 (5 bases). V lost 3 bases to trimming and J lost 0 bases, with 8 bases between them. Germline V CDR1 and CDR2: SGHTA, FQGNSA. The CDR3 sequence is 15 residues long. DNA of the CDR3: TGTGCCAGCAGCTTGGAAGGGGCGAACACCGGGGAGCTGTTTTTT. The encoded protein is CASSLEGANTGELFF. Based on the CDR3 plus reference TRBV7-2 and TRBJ2-2, the full variable domain is GAGVSQSPSNKVTEKGKDVELRCDPISGHTALYWYRQSLGQGLEFLIYFQGNSAPDKSGLPSDRFSAERTGGSVSTLTIQRTQQEDSAVYLCASSLEGANTGELFFGEGSRLTVL.

Remarks on this clonotype: A much larger clone is a single base away; this may be a read error. The gene calls are TRBV7-2 and TRBJ1-2; D gene ambiguous. V gave up 5 bases and J gave up 7 bases, with 8 bases separating them. CDR1 SGHTA and CDR2 FQGNSA come from the germline V gene. The CDR3 runs 11 residues. This chain's CDR3 is CASSRGCGYTF. In DNA, the CDR3 is TGTGCCAGCAGCCGCGGGTGTGGCTACACCTTC.

The V and J genes are TRBV12-3 or TRBV12-4 and TRBJ2-5; the D gene is possibly TRBD1 (6 bases). This CDR3 region has 17 residues. The V gene lost 2 bases and the J gene lost 1 base, with 17 bases spanning the gap. The CDR3 DNA is TGTGCCAGCAGTTTAATAGGGGCCCGGGACATCCAAGAGACCCAGTACTTC. Protein product: CASSLIGARDIQETQYF.

In its sample, this clonotype was seen a few times. The chain uses TRBV5-1 and TRBJ2-3, with D perhaps matching TRBD1 or TRBD2 (5 bases each). V was pared by 4 bases and J by 2 bases, with 14 bases between. The germline V gene encodes CDR1 SGHRS and CDR2 YFSETQ. The CDR3 contains 15 residues. In DNA form, the CDR3 reads TGCGCCAGCAGCCTGAGGGGAGCCCACACAGATACGCAGTATTTT. Translating gives CASSLRGAHTDTQYF.

This clonotype was detected only a few times. The rearrangement links TRBV18 to TRBJ2-1; TRBD2 is a possible D gene (5 bases). Germline values: CDR1 KGHSH, CDR2 LQKENI. The CDR3 has 18 residues. The V end lost 3 bases, the J end lost 5 bases, and 23 bases lay between the germline ends. CDR3 amino acids: CASSPLPQAGKNDNEQFF. The CDR3, as DNA: TGTGCCAGCTCACCCCTACCTCAGGCCGGGAAAAATGACAATGAGCAGTTCTTC.

The genes are TRBV5-1 and TRBJ2-2; D gene uncertain. The germline CDR1 and CDR2 sequences are SGHRS and YFSETQ. The CDR3 extends over 13 amino acids. With 2 bases removed from V and 3 bases from J, the gap between germline ends came to 5 bases. CDR3 in DNA: TGCGCCAGCAGCTTAAAGGACACCGGGGAGCTGTTTTTT. Translating gives CASSLKDTGELFF.

The chain has TRBV20-1 and TRBJ2-3; 13 bases are shared with TRBD2. CDR3 length: 16 amino acids. The V segment lost 3 bases and the J segment 5 bases; nucleotides outside the gene matches: 8. The V gene's germline CDR1 is DFQATT and CDR2 SNEGSKA (reference sequence). The CDR3 loop reads CSASGRLAGGIDTQYF. The DNA of the CDR3 is TGCAGTGCTAGTGGCCGACTAGCGGGAGGTATAGATACGCAGTATTTT.